There are a few counts of the clone carrying this T cell receptor beta chain. Germline values: CDR1 SNHLY, CDR2 FYNNEI. This CDR3 spans 13 amino acids. Trimming took off 6 bases at V and 6 bases at J, with 14 bases between the two ends. The source of the sample is a study of blood T cell repertoires in COVID-19. Study overall: Samples representing acute and convalescent COVID-19 were sourced from the United States, Italy and Spain.

This table comes from immunoSEQ multiplex PCR, and its TCRdb copy is limited to in-frame clones, with some not included. The table has about 80,000 clones, approximately 88% seen once. The clonotype comes from an elderly woman with acute or convalescent COVID-19. Sequenced material: peripheral blood. The chain combines TRBV2 with TRBJ1-1; a possible D gene is TRBD1 (6 bases). The CDR3 DNA sequence: TGTGCCAGCAGGGCCAACGGGGGGCCTGAAGCTTTCTTT. Its protein product is CASRANGGPEAFF.